Below, 18 T cell receptor beta chains from the same sample are listed, as sequenced in a study of blood T cell repertoires in COVID-19. Some clones are missing from TCRdb's copy, which holds only in-frame ones; the method was immunoSEQ multiplex PCR. The sample records approximately 330,000 clones, 87% being singletons. What was sequenced was peripheral blood. The receptors originated from a young man with COVID-19, enrolled during active disease.

The rearrangement joins TRBV28 to TRBJ2-2, with D perhaps TRBD2 (6 bases). CDR1 is MDHEN and CDR2 is SYDVKM in the germline V gene. The ends were cut back, 8 bases at V and 5 bases at J, with 18 bases in the middle. The CDR3 loop spans 15 amino acids. The CDR3 here is CASSRGGVRTGELFF. CDR3 coding DNA: TGTGCCAGCTCTCGCGGAGGGGTGAGAACCGGGGAGCTGTTTTTT. Based on the CDR3 plus reference TRBV28 and TRBJ2-2, the full variable domain is DVKVTQSSRYLVKRTGEKVFLECVQDMDHENMFWYRQDPGLGLRLIYFSYDVKMKEKGDIPEGYSVSREKKERFSLILESASTNQTSMYLCASSRGGVRTGELFFGEGSRLTVL.

This sequence joins TRBV6-5 and TRBJ1-4, with a tentative D call TRBD1 (5 bases). This CDR3 region has 15 residues. V was shortened by 7 bases and J by 0 bases, with 12 bases between the two germline ends. Germline V gene lookup returns CDR1 MNHEY and CDR2 SVGAGI. The CDR3 nucleotides read TGTGCCAGCAAAAAGGGGCCTGCAACTAATGAAAAACTGTTTTTT. Its translation is CASKKGPATNEKLFF.

The chain links TRBV4-2 to TRBJ2-1; a possible D gene is TRBD1 (6 bases). The V end lost 3 bases, the J end lost 4 bases, and 19 bases lay between the germline ends. CDR1 and CDR2 from the germline V gene are LGHNA and YNFKEQ. CDR3 length: 17 amino acids. The CDR3 bases are TGTGCCAGCAGCCAGGGGGCTGGGCTAGGGCTATACAATGAGCAGTTCTTC. It codes for CASSQGAGLGLYNEQFF.

Points on this clone: Within the sample, other DNA sequences also encode this same CDR3. V usage is TRBV2 and J usage is TRBJ2-1; 7 bases line up with TRBD1. Trimming took 0 bases from V and 4 from J; bases not matched to a gene: 3. The V gene's germline CDR1 is SNHLY and CDR2 FYNNEI. There are 15 residues in the CDR3. CDR3 loop: CASSEAGTVYNEQFF. Here the CDR3 DNA reads TGTGCCAGCAGTGAAGCCGGGACAGTTTACAATGAGCAGTTCTTC.

This chain joins TRBV5-6 and TRBJ2-2, with unresolved D. Germline assignment: CDR1 SGHDT and CDR2 YYEEEE. This CDR3 region has 12 residues. V was trimmed by 4 bases and J by 1 base, leaving 2 bases between them. CDR3 sequence reads: CASSLNTGELFF. DNA for the CDR3: TGTGCCAGCAGCCTGAACACCGGGGAGCTGTTTTTT.

This clone occurred once. The chain recombines TRBV6-2 or TRBV6-3 with TRBJ2-1; tentative D call: TRBD2 (5 bases). From germline, CDR1 is MNHEY and CDR2 SVGEGT. This CDR3 spans 16 amino acids. Trimming shortened V by 0 bases and J by 2 bases, and 11 bases separated the two germline ends. The CDR3 nucleotides read TGTGCCAGCAGTTACTCGGGAGATAAGCCCTACAATGAGCAGTTCTTC. Protein sequence: CASSYSGDKPYNEQFF.

This chain joins TRBV12-5 and TRBJ2-3; 14 bases agree with TRBD2. CDR1 is LGHNT, CDR2 FRNRAP, per germline. The V and J ends lost 1 base and 2 bases, in that order; junction bases with no gene match: 11. The CDR3 runs to 20 residues. CDR3 sequence (DNA): TGTGCTAGTGGTTTGGGCCCGGGACTAGCGGGGGCCCGACTCACAGATACGCAGTATTTT. Translation gives CASGLGPGLAGARLTDTQYF.

The gene calls are TRBV25-1 and TRBJ1-6; no clear D gene. The CDR3 length is 12 residues. Germline V gene sequence: CDR1 MGHDK, CDR2 SYGVNS. The V gene lost 3 bases and the J gene lost 8 bases, with 5 bases spanning the gap. CDR3 protein: CASSDYDSPLHF. The DNA of the CDR3 is TGTGCCAGCAGTGATTATGATTCACCCCTCCACTTT.

This clone was detected once. The chain recombines TRBV5-1 with TRBJ2-1, with TRBD2 identical over 8 bases. Germline lookup yields CDR1 SGHRS and CDR2 YFSETQ. The CDR3 totals 17 residues. With 3 bases clipped from V and 1 base from J, the junction kept 9 bases outside the gene matches. The CDR3 protein is CASSWGLERSSYNEQFF. CDR3 coding DNA: TGCGCCAGCAGCTGGGGACTAGAACGTAGTTCCTACAATGAGCAGTTCTTC.

The chain joins TRBV3-1 (or the pseudogene TRBV3-2) to TRBJ2-7, with 7 bases matching TRBD1. Germline assignment: CDR1 LGHDT and CDR2 YNNKEL (reference sequence). The CDR3 runs 14 residues. V was pared by 0 bases and J by 3 bases, with 2 bases of the junction left unmatched. CDR3 amino acids: CASSQDGTVYEQYF. CDR3 DNA: TGTGCCAGCAGCCAAGACGGGACAGTCTACGAGCAGTACTTC.

As to this clone: A junction boundary mismatches the germline segment, possibly from a read error. The chain combines TRBV5-8 with TRBJ2-5, with TRBD1 as a possible D gene (6 bases). The CDR3 has 13 amino acids. Germline V gene sequence: CDR1 SGHTS, CDR2 YDEGEE. The CDR3 nucleotides read TGTGCCAGCAGTTTGGGACATTGGGAGACCCAGTACTTC. Translated, it gives CASSLGHWETQYF.

V is TRBV12-3 or TRBV12-4 and J is TRBJ2-1; TRBD1 is a possible D gene (5 bases). Trimming left V 6 bases short and J 6 bases short, with 9 bases between. This CDR3 is 12 amino acids long. The CDR3 sequence: CASSSRVNEQFF. DNA of the CDR3: TGTGCCAGCAGCAGCAGGGTCAATGAGCAGTTCTTC.

The rearrangement joins TRBV4-3 to TRBJ2-1; the match to TRBD2 covers 9 bases. The CDR3 sequence is 14 residues long. Losses at the gene ends were 0 bases for V and 15 bases for J; bases not matched to a gene: 9. In germline, CDR1 is LGHNA, CDR2 YSLEER. CDR3 sequence: CASSQDYIAGGTFF. In DNA form, the CDR3 reads TGCGCCAGCAGCCAAGATTATATTGCGGGAGGGACGTTCTTC.

This chain uses TRBV7-2 with TRBJ2-2, with TRBD2 identical over 13 bases. From germline, CDR1 is SGHTA and CDR2 FQGNSA. J gave up 2 bases and V 8 bases, and 2 bases lay outside the gene matches. This CDR3 is 15 amino acids long. The CDR3 sequence is CASRGLAGNTGELFF. CDR3 coding DNA: TGTGCCAGCCGGGGACTAGCGGGAAACACCGGGGAGCTGTTTTTT.

The count of this clone is one. The chain joins TRBV24-1 to TRBJ2-1, with D possibly matching TRBD1 (5 bases). Trimming shortened V by 3 bases and J by 8 bases, and 10 bases separated the two germline ends. This CDR3 comprises 13 residues. Germline V lookup: CDR1 KGHDR, CDR2 SFDVKD. In DNA form, the CDR3 reads TGTGCCACCAGTGATCCAGGGTGGGATGAGCAGTTCTTC. Translation gives CATSDPGWDEQFF.

This rearrangement joins TRBV7-8 to TRBJ1-5, with 9 bases lining up with TRBD1. Germline V gene sequence: CDR1 SGHVS, CDR2 FQNEAQ. The length of the CDR3 is 17 residues. V was pared by 6 bases and J by 2 bases, with 11 bases of the junction left unmatched. The CDR3 region is CASSSGTGIFGNQPQHF. The DNA for the CDR3 is TGTGCCAGCAGTTCCGGGACAGGGATATTTGGCAATCAGCCCCAGCATTTT. Combining the CDR3 with reference TRBV7-8 and TRBJ1-5 gives the whole variable domain GAGVSQSPRYKVAKRGQDVALRCDPISGHVSLFWYQQALGQGPEFLTYFQNEAQLDKSGLPSDRFFAERPEGSVSTLKIQRTQQEDSAVYLCASSSGTGIFGNQPQHFGDGTRLSIL.

The chain employs TRBV5-6 and TRBJ2-1, with 7 bases fitting TRBD1. CDR3 length equals 19 residues. V lost 2 bases, J lost 0 bases, and 14 bases stayed unmatched. Per germline, CDR1 SGHDT and CDR2 YYEEEE. CDR3 region: CASSLGRGYLPSSYNEQFF. CDR3 nucleotides: TGTGCCAGCAGCTTAGGCAGGGGGTATTTACCCAGCTCCTACAATGAGCAGTTCTTC. Based on the CDR3 plus reference TRBV5-6 and TRBJ2-1, the full variable domain is DAGVTQSPTHLIKTRGQQVTLRCSPKSGHDTVSWYQQALGQGPQFIFQYYEEEERQRGNFPDRFSGHQFPNYSSELNVNALLLGDSALYLCASSLGRGYLPSSYNEQFFGPGTRLTVL.

V and J are TRBV6-5 and TRBJ1-1, with 9 bases lining up with TRBD1. This CDR3 spans 13 amino acids. V lost 6 bases to trimming and J lost 6 bases; unmatched junction nucleotides: 5. Per the germline V gene, CDR1 is MNHEY and CDR2 is SVGAGI. CDR3 DNA: TGTGCCAGCAGACCACGACAGGGGGCTGAAGCTTTCTTT. It encodes CASRPRQGAEAFF.